The rows below give T cell receptor beta chains drawn from one sample of a study of T cells in localized non-small cell lung cancer. The protocol was immunoSEQ multiplex PCR, while the TCRdb copy is restricted to in-frame clones and leaves out a portion. The table includes about 53,000 clones, approximately 88% detected once. The source was peripheral blood mononuclear cells, collected before any cancer treatment. These receptors all come from a man aged 40 to 70 with stage III lung adenocarcinoma. Both conserved end residues are part of each CDR3. The D gene is left open where the match is weak. Clone sizes are given selectively: once, few, many, or a class where the clone is expanded.

clone size: .
D gene: TRBD2
J gene: TRBJ2-2
V gene: TRBV6-5
CDR3 protein: CASSRGGLAGELFF
CDR3 DNA: TGTGCCAGCAGCCGGGGGGGCCTGGCCGGGGAGCTGTTTTTT

clone size: .
D gene: .
J gene: TRBJ1-4
V gene: TRBV19
CDR3 protein: CASSMVQANEKLFF
CDR3 DNA: TGTGCCAGTAGTATGGTACAGGCTAATGAAAAACTGTTTTTT

clone size: .
D gene: .
J gene: TRBJ2-2
V gene: TRBV25-1
CDR3 protein: CASSELDGRENTGELFF
CDR3 DNA: TGTGCCAGCAGTGAATTAGATGGCAGGGAGAACACCGGGGAGCTGTTTTTT

clone size: .
D gene: TRBD1
J gene: TRBJ1-2
V gene: TRBV6-6
CDR3 protein: CASRLQGGGGYTF
CDR3 DNA: TGTGCCAGCAGACTCCAGGGGGGAGGTGGCTACACCTTC

clone size: .
D gene: TRBD1
J gene: TRBJ1-4
V gene: TRBV2
CDR3 protein: CASSGDRNEKLFF
CDR3 DNA: TGTGCCAGCAGTGGGGACAGAAATGAAAAACTGTTTTTT

clone size: .
D gene: TRBD1
J gene: TRBJ1-5
V gene: TRBV19
CDR3 protein: CASTLDRAGRQPQHF
CDR3 DNA: TGTGCCAGTACTCTGGACAGGGCTGGGCGTCAGCCCCAGCATTTT

clone size: .
D gene: TRBD2
J gene: TRBJ2-3
V gene: TRBV7-2
CDR3 protein: CASSSGLAGTDTQYF
CDR3 DNA: TGTGCCAGCAGCTCCGGACTAGCGGGCACTGATACGCAGTATTTT

clone size: .
D gene: TRBD2
J gene: TRBJ2-1
V gene: TRBV13
CDR3 protein: CASSTLAGRGEGEQFF
CDR3 DNA: TGTGCCAGCAGCACTCTAGCGGGGCGGGGTGAGGGTGAGCAGTTCTTC

clone size: .
D gene: .
J gene: TRBJ2-1
V gene: TRBV7-9
CDR3 protein: CASSFGGINKQFF
CDR3 DNA: TGTGCCAGCAGCTTTGGAGGGATCAACAAGCAGTTCTTC

clone size: .
D gene: TRBD1
J gene: TRBJ1-2
V gene: TRBV9
CDR3 protein: CASSATGTGIGGYTF
CDR3 DNA: TGTGCCAGCAGCGCGACCGGGACAGGGATCGGTGGCTACACCTTC

clone size: .
D gene: .
J gene: TRBJ1-1
V gene: TRBV2
CDR3 protein: CASRGEIGNTEAFF
CDR3 DNA: TGTGCCAGCAGAGGGGAGATCGGAAACACTGAAGCTTTCTTT

clone size: .
D gene: .
J gene: TRBJ1-4
V gene: TRBV9
CDR3 protein: CASSVEGTGFAEKLFF
CDR3 DNA: TGTGCCAGCAGCGTAGAAGGTACAGGGTTCGCTGAAAAACTGTTTTTT

clone size: .
D gene: .
J gene: TRBJ1-2
V gene: TRBV7-2
CDR3 protein: CASSLAGYGYTF
CDR3 DNA: TGTGCCAGCAGCTTAGCGGGCTATGGCTACACCTTC

clone size: .
D gene: .
J gene: TRBJ2-7
V gene: TRBV2
CDR3 protein: CASSEITGYYEQYF
CDR3 DNA: TGTGCCAGCAGTGAAATTACAGGCTACTACGAGCAGTACTTC

clone size: .
D gene: .
J gene: TRBJ1-5
V gene: TRBV19
CDR3 protein: CASSISRGRGQPQHF
CDR3 DNA: TGTGCCAGTAGTATATCGAGGGGTAGGGGCCAGCCCCAGCATTTT

clone size: .
D gene: TRBD1
J gene: TRBJ2-5
V gene: TRBV4-1
CDR3 protein: CASSQDRNRGYQETQYF
CDR3 DNA: TGCGCCAGCAGCCAAGATCGGAACAGGGGTTACCAAGAGACCCAGTACTTC

clone size: .
D gene: TRBD1
J gene: TRBJ2-7
V gene: TRBV7-7
CDR3 protein: CASSFRTGEEQYF
CDR3 DNA: TGTGCCAGCAGCTTCAGAACAGGGGAGGAGCAGTACTTC

clone size: .
D gene: TRBD2
J gene: TRBJ2-3
V gene: TRBV25-1
CDR3 protein: CASSTPSGGSDTQYF
CDR3 DNA: TGTGCCAGCAGCACACCTAGCGGGGGATCAGATACGCAGTATTTT

clone size: .
D gene: TRBD1
J gene: TRBJ2-1
V gene: TRBV5-1
CDR3 protein: CASSSGQFYNEQFF
CDR3 DNA: TGCGCCAGCAGCTCGGGACAGTTCTACAATGAGCAGTTCTTC

clone size: .
D gene: TRBD2
J gene: TRBJ2-3
V gene: TRBV6-1
CDR3 protein: CASSEPAGARDTDTQYF
CDR3 DNA: TGTGCCAGCAGTGAGCCAGCGGGGGCCCGGGACACAGATACGCAGTATTTT

clone size: .
D gene: .
J gene: TRBJ1-1
V gene: TRBV21-1
CDR3 protein: CASSKRLDTEAFF
CDR3 DNA: TGTGCCAGCAGCAAGCGGTTGGACACTGAAGCTTTCTTT

clone size: .
D gene: TRBD1
J gene: TRBJ1-1
V gene: TRBV2
CDR3 protein: CASSSTGGENTEAFF
CDR3 DNA: TGTGCCAGCAGTTCGACAGGGGGAGAGAACACTGAAGCTTTCTTT

clone size: .
D gene: TRBD1
J gene: TRBJ2-5
V gene: TRBV15
CDR3 protein: CATSRGQGPRETQYF
CDR3 DNA: TGTGCCACCAGCAGGGGACAGGGGCCGAGAGAGACCCAGTACTTC

clone size: .
D gene: .
J gene: TRBJ2-3
V gene: TRBV11-2
CDR3 protein: CASSVGTSTDTQYF
CDR3 DNA: TGTGCCAGCAGCGTGGGGACTAGCACAGATACGCAGTATTTT

clone size: .
D gene: TRBD2
J gene: TRBJ2-1
V gene: TRBV7-3
CDR3 protein: CASSLSLAGEQFF
CDR3 DNA: TGTGCCAGCAGCTTAAGTCTAGCGGGGGAGCAGTTCTTC

clone size: .
D gene: .
J gene: TRBJ1-1
V gene: TRBV7-6
CDR3 protein: CASSLGQNTEAFF
CDR3 DNA: TGTGCCAGCAGCTTGGGACAGAACACTGAAGCTTTCTTT

clone size: once
D gene: TRBD1
J gene: TRBJ2-7
V gene: TRBV7-2
CDR3 protein: CASSPWTGRSPYEQYF
CDR3 DNA: TGTGCCAGCAGCCCGTGGACAGGGAGGAGCCCCTACGAGCAGTACTTC

clone size: .
D gene: TRBD1
J gene: TRBJ2-3
V gene: TRBV2
CDR3 protein: CASSAGQLLYTQYF
CDR3 DNA: TGTGCCAGCAGTGCGGGACAGTTACTGTATACGCAGTATTTT

clone size: few
D gene: .
J gene: TRBJ1-1
V gene: TRBV18
CDR3 protein: CASSPGTVNTEAFF
CDR3 DNA: TGTGCCAGCTCACCCGGGACGGTGAACACTGAAGCTTTCTTT

clone size: .
D gene: .
J gene: TRBJ2-7
V gene: TRBV30
CDR3 protein: CAWSSDFYEQYF
CDR3 DNA: TGTGCCTGGAGTTCGGACTTCTACGAGCAGTACTTC

clone size: .
D gene: TRBD1
J gene: TRBJ2-7
V gene: TRBV5-5
CDR3 protein: CASSYTGQGGNEQYF
CDR3 DNA: TGTGCCAGCAGCTATACGGGACAGGGGGGCAACGAGCAGTACTTC

clone size: .
D gene: .
J gene: TRBJ1-1
V gene: TRBV27
CDR3 protein: CASSPRTVNTEAFF
CDR3 DNA: TGTGCCAGCAGTCCCCGGACAGTGAACACTGAAGCTTTCTTT

clone size: medium-sized
D gene: TRBD1
J gene: TRBJ1-5
V gene: TRBV29-1
CDR3 protein: CSVETGDVRQPQHF
CDR3 DNA: TGCAGCGTTGAAACAGGGGACGTTAGGCAGCCCCAGCATTTT

clone size: .
D gene: TRBD1
J gene: TRBJ1-6
V gene: TRBV2
CDR3 protein: CASSDLPPGQTRSYNSPLHF
CDR3 DNA: TGTGCCAGCAGTGATTTGCCGCCGGGACAGACGCGCTCCTATAATTCACCCCTCCACTTT

clone size: once
D gene: TRBD2
J gene: TRBJ2-4
V gene: TRBV4-3
CDR3 protein: CASSQEGTQRGGGKNIQYF
CDR3 DNA: TGCGCCAGCAGCCAAGAGGGGACCCAGCGCGGGGGGGGCAAAAACATTCAGTACTTC

clone size: few
D gene: .
J gene: TRBJ1-1
V gene: TRBV23-1
CDR3 protein: CAILLGWGRAEAFF
CDR3 DNA: TGCGCCATCCTCTTGGGTTGGGGGCGAGCTGAAGCTTTCTTT

clone size: .
D gene: .
J gene: TRBJ1-4
V gene: TRBV7-9
CDR3 protein: CAIPGVVGFNEKLFF
CDR3 DNA: TGTGCCATTCCGGGGGTAGTGGGGTTTAATGAAAAACTGTTTTTT

clone size: .
D gene: TRBD2
J gene: TRBJ2-2
V gene: TRBV19
CDR3 protein: CAVKVAGANTGELFF
CDR3 DNA: TGTGCCGTCAAGGTCGCGGGGGCGAACACCGGGGAGCTGTTTTTT